The 17 T cell receptor beta chains below all came from one sample that was sequenced in a study of Ad26.COV2.S vaccination and SARS-CoV-2 variants. Treatment: over 15 received Ad26.COV2.S at low or high dose, single or two shots; 5 received placebo; per-sample allocation not given. Specimens were obtained on day 63 following the first vaccine or placebo injection. Sequencing used immunoSEQ multiplex PCR; TCRdb keeps in-frame clones, though not all of them. The table has 380,000 or so clones, roughly 80% seen once. Here the sequenced sample was peripheral blood, taken in a trial of Ad26.COV2.S vaccine versus placebo. The source is a person between 18 and 60 years old who received the Ad26.COV2.S COVID-19 vaccine or a placebo.

The J gene is TRBJ2-7, the V gene TRBV2, with TRBD1 identical over 10 bases. The junction had 7 bases not matched to a gene; V was cut back by 8 bases and J by 0 bases. Germline CDR1 reads SNHLY; CDR2 reads FYNNEI. CDR3 length: 15 amino acids. The CDR3 coding sequence is TGTGCCAGCGGGGGACGACAGGGGGCCTCCTACGAGCAGTACTTC. It yields the protein CASGGRQGASYEQYF.

The sample holds a few counts of this clone. The chain recombines TRBV19 with TRBJ1-4; TRBD1 agrees at 9 bases. Germline trimming cut 3 bases from V and 4 bases from J; bases unmatched to any gene: 9. The CDR3 totals 17 residues. Germline-derived CDR1 and CDR2 are LNHDA and SQIVND (reference sequence). CDR3: CASSIGWGQGSNEKLFF. The CDR3 DNA is TGTGCCAGTAGTATTGGCTGGGGACAGGGAAGTAATGAAAAACTGTTTTTT.

This chain connects TRBV14 to TRBJ2-1; D is perhaps TRBD2 (6 bases). The CDR3 totals 16 residues. Germline V gene data show CDR1 as SGHDN and CDR2 as FVKESK. With 1 base removed from V and 10 bases from J, the gap between germline ends came to 20 bases. The CDR3 region is CASSQGTGYYRGEQFF. For the CDR3, the DNA is TGTGCCAGCAGCCAAGGAACGGGTTACTACCGGGGGGAGCAGTTCTTC.

The chain links TRBV19 to TRBJ1-5, with a tentative D call TRBD1 (6 bases). Germline assignment: CDR1 LNHDA and CDR2 SQIVND (reference sequence). This CDR3 is built from 14 residues. Trimming removed 3 bases from V and 10 bases from J, with 16 bases in between. Here the CDR3 DNA reads TGTGCCAGTAGTATTGGGGCAGGGGAAAAACCCCAGCATTTT. This encodes CASSIGAGEKPQHF.

The chain joins TRBV6-5 to TRBJ1-2, with a weak D call TRBD1 (5 bases). Per the germline V gene, CDR1 is MNHEY and CDR2 is SVGAGI. CDR3 length equals 13 residues. Trimming took off 1 base at V and 3 bases at J, with 6 bases between the two ends. The CDR3 is CASSYWGDYGYTF. Written as DNA, the CDR3 is TGTGCCAGCAGTTACTGGGGGGACTATGGCTACACCTTC.

The J gene is TRBJ2-2, the V gene TRBV3-1 (or the pseudogene TRBV3-2); D uncertain. The germline V gene has CDR1 LGHDT and CDR2 YNNKEL (reference sequence). The CDR3 runs 12 residues. Trimming pared 8 bases from V and 2 bases from J, leaving 6 bases between. CDR3 protein: CASFSNTGELFF. The CDR3 DNA is TGTGCCAGCTTTTCTAACACCGGGGAGCTGTTTTTT.

The chain combines TRBV19 with TRBJ2-1; perhaps TRBD1 as D (7 bases). The CDR3 consists of 14 residues. Trimming pared 7 bases from V and 3 bases from J, leaving 13 bases between. From germline, CDR1 is LNHDA and CDR2 SQIVND (reference sequence). The CDR3 DNA reads TGTGCCAGTACCACAGGGGACTTCTACAATGAGCAGTTCTTC. This translates into CASTTGDFYNEQFF. Variable domain in full (rest from reference TRBV19 and TRBJ2-1): DGGITQSPKYLFRKEGQNVTLSCEQNLNHDAMYWYRQDPGQGLRLIYYSQIVNDFQKGDIAEGYSVSREKKESFPLTVTSAQKNPTAFYLCASTTGDFYNEQFFGPGTRLTVL.

This clone was seen once. This chain uses TRBV7-2 with TRBJ1-5; D is ambiguous. Trimming took 0 bases from V and 4 from J, leaving 4 bases between them. The germline CDR1 and CDR2 sequences are SGHTA and FQGNSA. The CDR3 has 13 residues. CDR3 residues: CASSLAPNQPQHF. For the CDR3, the DNA is TGTGCCAGCAGCTTAGCGCCGAATCAGCCCCAGCATTTT. The full variable domain, rest sourced from reference TRBV7-2 and TRBJ1-5, is GAGVSQSPSNKVTEKGKDVELRCDPISGHTALYWYRQSLGQGLEFLIYFQGNSAPDKSGLPSDRFSAERTGGSVSTLTIQRTQQEDSAVYLCASSLAPNQPQHFGDGTRLSIL.

The chain is built from TRBV25-1 and TRBJ2-5; no reliable D call. CDR1 and CDR2 from the germline V gene are MGHDK and SYGVNS. The length of the CDR3 is 10 residues. The V gene lost 8 bases and the J gene lost 2 bases, with 3 bases spanning the gap. CDR3 in DNA: TGTGCCAGCGTTCAAGAGACCCAGTACTTC. This encodes CASVQETQYF.

The chain recombines TRBV5-5 with TRBJ2-7; D gene unclear. Trimming stripped 1 base from V and 2 bases from J, with 7 bases between. Germline V gene sequence: CDR1 SGHKS, CDR2 YYEKEE (reference sequence). The CDR3 sequence is 13 residues long. CDR3 region: CASSLYTAYEQYF. CDR3 DNA sequence: TGTGCCAGCAGCTTGTACACTGCCTACGAGCAGTACTTC.

V gene TRBV14 combines with J gene TRBJ2-7; 12 nucleotides line up with TRBD2. The germline gives CDR1 SGHDN, CDR2 FVKESK. The V segment lost 4 bases and the J segment 4 bases; nucleotides outside the gene matches: 5. The CDR3 covers 15 residues. The CDR3 spells CASSLATSGSYEQYF. The DNA for the CDR3 is TGTGCCAGCAGCCTCGCGACTAGCGGGAGTTACGAGCAGTACTTC.

The rearrangement uses TRBV9 and TRBJ2-2; TRBD1 aligns across 9 bases. Per the germline V gene, CDR1 is SGDLS and CDR2 is YYNGEE. This CDR3 is 14 amino acids long. Losses at the gene ends were 3 bases for V and 4 bases for J; bases not matched to a gene: 1. The CDR3 loop reads CASSATGGTGELFF. CDR3 nucleotide sequence: TGTGCCAGCAGCGCGACAGGGGGCACCGGGGAGCTGTTTTTT.

The rearrangement uses TRBV19 and TRBJ1-2; 7 bases are a match to TRBD1. The CDR3 totals 14 residues. V shed 5 bases and J 4 bases; nucleotides not matched to a gene: 7. Germline V gene data show CDR1 as LNHDA and CDR2 as SQIVND (reference sequence). CDR3: CASSSLTGSYGYTF. For the CDR3, the DNA is TGTGCCAGTAGTTCCCTGACAGGGAGCTATGGCTACACCTTC.

The chain is built from TRBV28 and TRBJ2-7, with D perhaps matching TRBD1 (6 bases). The CDR3 has 14 residues. Between the trimmed V and J ends, which lost 2 bases and 9 bases, there was a span of 17 bases. Germline lookup yields CDR1 MDHEN and CDR2 SYDVKM. CDR3 DNA: TGTGCCAGCAGTTTAGACAGGCCCCTGGGCTGGCAGTACTTC. This encodes CASSLDRPLGWQYF.

The chain carries TRBV2 and TRBJ1-5; the match to TRBD1 covers 12 bases. This CDR3 comprises 15 residues. The J segment lost 3 bases and the V segment lost 6 bases, leaving 3 bases of the junction unmatched. CDR1 is SNHLY and CDR2 is FYNNEI in the germline V gene. The DNA for the CDR3 is TGTGCCAGCAGGGGGACAGGGGGCGACAATCAGCCCCAGCATTTT. Translated: CASRGTGGDNQPQHF.

This clone was detected only a few times. The gene calls are TRBV27 and TRBJ1-2, with D maybe TRBD1 (5 bases). Germline V lookup: CDR1 MNHEY, CDR2 SMNVEV (reference sequence). The V end was cut by 3 bases, the J end by 4 bases, with 9 bases between. This CDR3 spans 13 amino acids. The CDR3 here is CASSFRGSYGYTF. The CDR3 DNA reads as TGTGCCAGCAGTTTTCGGGGCTCCTATGGCTACACCTTC.

V usage is TRBV5-1 and J usage is TRBJ1-4; D gene ambiguous. This CDR3 has 13 amino acids. The V end lost 0 bases, the J end lost 8 bases, and 8 bases lay between the germline ends. The V gene's germline CDR1 is SGHRS and CDR2 YFSETQ. The CDR3 DNA reads as TGCGCCAGCAGCTTGGGAGGGCAGGAAAAACTGTTTTTT. This encodes CASSLGGQEKLFF.